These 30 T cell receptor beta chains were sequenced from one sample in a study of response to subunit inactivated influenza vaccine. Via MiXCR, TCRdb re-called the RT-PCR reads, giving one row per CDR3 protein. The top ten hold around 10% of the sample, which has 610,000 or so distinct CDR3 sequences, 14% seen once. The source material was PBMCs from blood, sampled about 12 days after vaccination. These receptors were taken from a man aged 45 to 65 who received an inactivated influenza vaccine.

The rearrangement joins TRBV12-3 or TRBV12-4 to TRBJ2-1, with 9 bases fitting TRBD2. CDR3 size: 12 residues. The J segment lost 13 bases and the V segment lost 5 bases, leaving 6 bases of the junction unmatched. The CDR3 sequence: CASSQRGVLQFF. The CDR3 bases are TGTGCCAGCAGTCAGCGGGGGGTACTTCAGTTCTTC.

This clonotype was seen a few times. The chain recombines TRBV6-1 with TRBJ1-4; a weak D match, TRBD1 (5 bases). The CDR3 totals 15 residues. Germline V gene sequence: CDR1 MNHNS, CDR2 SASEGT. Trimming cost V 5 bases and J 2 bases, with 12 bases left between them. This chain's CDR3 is CASSPSRDTNEKLFF. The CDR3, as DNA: TGTGCCAGCAGTCCTTCCCGGGACACTAATGAAAAACTGTTTTTT.

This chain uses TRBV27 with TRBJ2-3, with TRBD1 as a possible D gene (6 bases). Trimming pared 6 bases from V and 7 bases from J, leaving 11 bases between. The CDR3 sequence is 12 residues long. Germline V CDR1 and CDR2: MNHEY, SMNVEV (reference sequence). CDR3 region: CASSRGQYTQYF. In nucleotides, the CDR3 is TGTGCCAGCAGCCGCGGACAGTATACGCAGTATTTT.

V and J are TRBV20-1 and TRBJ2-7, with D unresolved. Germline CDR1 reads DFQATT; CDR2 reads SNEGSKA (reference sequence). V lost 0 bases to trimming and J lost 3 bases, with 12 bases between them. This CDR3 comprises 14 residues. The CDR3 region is CSARDYSVVYEQYF. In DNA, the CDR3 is TGCAGTGCTAGAGATTATTCAGTGGTCTACGAGCAGTACTTC.

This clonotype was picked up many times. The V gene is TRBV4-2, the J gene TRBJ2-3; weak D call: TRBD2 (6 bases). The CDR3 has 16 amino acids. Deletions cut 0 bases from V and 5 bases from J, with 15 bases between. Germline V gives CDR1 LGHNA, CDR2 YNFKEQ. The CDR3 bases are TGTGCCAGCAGCCAAGATCGGAGGGGCGGGATAGATACGCAGTATTTT. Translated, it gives CASSQDRRGGIDTQYF.

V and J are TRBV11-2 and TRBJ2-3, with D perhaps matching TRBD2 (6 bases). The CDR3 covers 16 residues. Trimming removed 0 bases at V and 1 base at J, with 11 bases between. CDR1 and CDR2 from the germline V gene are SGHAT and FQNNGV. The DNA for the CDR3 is TGTGCCAGCAGCTTAGATCTGGCGGGGCGCACAGATACGCAGTATTTT. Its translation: CASSLDLAGRTDTQYF.

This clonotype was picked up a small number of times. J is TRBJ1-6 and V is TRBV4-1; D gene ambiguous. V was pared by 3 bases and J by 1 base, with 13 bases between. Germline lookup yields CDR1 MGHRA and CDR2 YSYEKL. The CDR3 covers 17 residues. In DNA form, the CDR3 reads TGCGCCAGCAGCCACCTTCTTGGGAGGTCCTATAATTCACCCCTCCACTTT. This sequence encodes CASSHLLGRSYNSPLHF.

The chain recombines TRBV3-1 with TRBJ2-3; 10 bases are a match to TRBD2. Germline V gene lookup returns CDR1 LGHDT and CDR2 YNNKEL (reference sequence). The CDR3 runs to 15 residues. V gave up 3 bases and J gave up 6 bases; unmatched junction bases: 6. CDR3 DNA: TGTGCCAGCAGCCATCGAGCGGGGGGGCTTGATACGCAGTATTTT. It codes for CASSHRAGGLDTQYF.

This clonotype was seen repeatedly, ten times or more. This CDR3 is CATQRRLAKNIQYF. CDR3 bases: TGTGCCACCCAAAGGCGTCTAGCCAAAAACATTCAGTACTTC. The chain is built from TRBV28 and TRBJ2-4; D is unresolved. This CDR3 comprises 14 residues. Trimming removed 10 bases at V and 0 bases at J, with 13 bases between. Germline V lookup: CDR1 MDHEN, CDR2 SYDVKM.

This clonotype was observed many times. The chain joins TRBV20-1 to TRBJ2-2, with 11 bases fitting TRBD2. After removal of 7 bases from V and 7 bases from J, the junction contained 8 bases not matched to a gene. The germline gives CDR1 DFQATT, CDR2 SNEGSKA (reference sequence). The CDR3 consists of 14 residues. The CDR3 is CSVSSGRLGGELFF. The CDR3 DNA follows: TGCAGTGTATCTAGCGGGAGGTTGGGCGGGGAGCTGTTTTTT.

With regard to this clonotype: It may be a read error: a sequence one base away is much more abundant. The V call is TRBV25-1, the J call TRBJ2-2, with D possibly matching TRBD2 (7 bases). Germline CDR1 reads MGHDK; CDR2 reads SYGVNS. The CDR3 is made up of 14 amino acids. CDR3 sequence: CASTQGGGHGELLF. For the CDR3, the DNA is TGTGCCAGCACCCAAGGGGGGGGTCACGGGGAGCTGCTTTTT. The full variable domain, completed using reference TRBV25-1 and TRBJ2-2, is EADIYQTPRYLVIGTGKKITLECSQTMGHDKMYWYQQDPGMELHLIHYSYGVNSTEKGDLSSESTVSRIRTEHFPLTLESARPSHTSQYLCASTQGGGHGELLFGEGSRLTVL.

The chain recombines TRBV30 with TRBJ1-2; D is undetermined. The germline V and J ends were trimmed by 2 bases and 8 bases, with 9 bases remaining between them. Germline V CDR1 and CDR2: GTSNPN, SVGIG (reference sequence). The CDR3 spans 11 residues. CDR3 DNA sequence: TGTGCCTGGAGTTCTCGCGGGGGCTACACCTTC. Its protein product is CAWSSRGGYTF. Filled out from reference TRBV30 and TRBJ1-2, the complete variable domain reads SQTIHQWPATLVQPVGSPLSLECTVEGTSNPNLYWYRQAAGRGLQLLFYSVGIGQISSEVPQNLSASRPQDRQFILSSKKLLLSDSGFYLCAWSSRGGYTFGSGTRLTVV.

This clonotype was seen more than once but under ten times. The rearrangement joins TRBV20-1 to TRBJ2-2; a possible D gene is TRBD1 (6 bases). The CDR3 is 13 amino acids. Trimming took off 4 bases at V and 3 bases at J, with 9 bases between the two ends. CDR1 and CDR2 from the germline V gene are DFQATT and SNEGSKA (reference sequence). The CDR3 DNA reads TGCAGTGCTAAGACAGGACACACCGGGGAGCTGTTTTTT. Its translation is CSAKTGHTGELFF.

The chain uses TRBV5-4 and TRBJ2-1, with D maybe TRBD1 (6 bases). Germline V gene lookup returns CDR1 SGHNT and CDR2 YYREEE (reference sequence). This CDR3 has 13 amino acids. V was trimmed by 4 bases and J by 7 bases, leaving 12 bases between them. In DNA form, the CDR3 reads TGTGCCAGCAGCCCGGACAGAAATAATGAGCAGTTCTTC. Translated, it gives CASSPDRNNEQFF.

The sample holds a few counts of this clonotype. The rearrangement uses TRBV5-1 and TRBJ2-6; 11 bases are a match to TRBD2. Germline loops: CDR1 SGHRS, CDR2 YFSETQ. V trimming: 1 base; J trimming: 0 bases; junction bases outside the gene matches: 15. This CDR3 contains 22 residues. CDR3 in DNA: TGCGCCAGCAGCTTGATAGTGGGACTAGCGGCGAGGGAGGCCTCTGGGGCCAACGTCCTGACTTTC. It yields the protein CASSLIVGLAAREASGANVLTF.

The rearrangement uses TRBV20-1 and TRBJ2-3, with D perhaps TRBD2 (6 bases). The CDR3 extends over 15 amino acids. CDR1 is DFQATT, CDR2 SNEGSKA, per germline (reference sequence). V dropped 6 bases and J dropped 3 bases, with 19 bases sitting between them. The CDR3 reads CSATRRGRETDTQYF. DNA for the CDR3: TGCAGTGCCACGCGCCGGGGCCGGGAGACAGATACGCAGTATTTT.

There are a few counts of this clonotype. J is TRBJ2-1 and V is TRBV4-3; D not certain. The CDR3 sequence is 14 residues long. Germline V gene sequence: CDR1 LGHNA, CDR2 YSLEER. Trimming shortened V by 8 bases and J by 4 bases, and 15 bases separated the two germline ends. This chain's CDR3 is CASSLGSAYNEQFF. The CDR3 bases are TGCGCCAGCTCCCTTGGATCTGCATACAATGAGCAGTTCTTC.

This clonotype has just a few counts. CDR3 protein: CASSQVVGKLFF. In nucleotides, the CDR3 is TGTGCCAGCAGCCAAGTGGTGGGGAAACTGTTTTTT. V and J are TRBV3-1 and TRBJ1-4; D gene unclear. V lost 1 base, J lost 11 bases, and 8 bases lay in between. CDR1 and CDR2 from the germline V gene are LGHDT and YNNKEL (reference sequence). There are 12 residues in the CDR3. Drawing the rest from reference TRBV3-1 and TRBJ1-4, the complete variable domain is DTAVSQTPKYLVTQMGNDKSIKCEQNLGHDTMYWYKQDSKKFLKIMFSYNNKELIINETVPNRFSPKSPDKAHLNLHINSLELGDSAVYFCASSQVVGKLFFGSGTQLSVL.

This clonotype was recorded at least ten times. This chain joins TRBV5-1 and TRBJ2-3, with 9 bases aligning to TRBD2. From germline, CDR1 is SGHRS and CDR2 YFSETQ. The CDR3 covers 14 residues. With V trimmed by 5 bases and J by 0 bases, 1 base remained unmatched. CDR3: CASRRGGSTDTQYF. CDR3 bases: TGCGCCAGCAGGCGGGGGGGCAGCACAGATACGCAGTATTTT.

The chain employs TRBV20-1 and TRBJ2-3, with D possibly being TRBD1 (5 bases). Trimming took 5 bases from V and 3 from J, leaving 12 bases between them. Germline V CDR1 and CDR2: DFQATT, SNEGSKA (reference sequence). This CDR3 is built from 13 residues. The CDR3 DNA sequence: TGCAGTGCTTATCGACAGAGGACAGATACGCAGTATTTT. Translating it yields CSAYRQRTDTQYF.

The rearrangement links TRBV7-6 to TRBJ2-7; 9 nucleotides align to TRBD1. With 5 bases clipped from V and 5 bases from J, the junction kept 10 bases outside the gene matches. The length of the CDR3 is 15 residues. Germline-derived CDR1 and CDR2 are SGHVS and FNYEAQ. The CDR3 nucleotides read TGTGCCAGCAGCCCCATTTACGGGACAGGGCACGAGCAGTACTTC. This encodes CASSPIYGTGHEQYF.

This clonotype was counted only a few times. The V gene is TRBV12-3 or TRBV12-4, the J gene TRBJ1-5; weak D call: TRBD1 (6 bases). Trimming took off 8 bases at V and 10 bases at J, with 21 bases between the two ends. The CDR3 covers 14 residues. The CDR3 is CASGRRTALGPQHF. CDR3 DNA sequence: TGTGCCAGCGGACGACGGACAGCCCTGGGACCCCAGCATTTT.

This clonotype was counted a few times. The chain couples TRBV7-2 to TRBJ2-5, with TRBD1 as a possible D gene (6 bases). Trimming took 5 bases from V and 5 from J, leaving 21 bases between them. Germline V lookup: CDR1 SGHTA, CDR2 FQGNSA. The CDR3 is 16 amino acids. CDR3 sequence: CASSTQTGQPYETQYF. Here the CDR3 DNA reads TGTGCCAGCAGCACCCAGACTGGACAGCCCTATGAGACCCAGTACTTC. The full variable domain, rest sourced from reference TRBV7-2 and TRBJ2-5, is GAGVSQSPSNKVTEKGKDVELRCDPISGHTALYWYRQSLGQGLEFLIYFQGNSAPDKSGLPSDRFSAERTGGSVSTLTIQRTQQEDSAVYLCASSTQTGQPYETQYFGPGTRLLVL.

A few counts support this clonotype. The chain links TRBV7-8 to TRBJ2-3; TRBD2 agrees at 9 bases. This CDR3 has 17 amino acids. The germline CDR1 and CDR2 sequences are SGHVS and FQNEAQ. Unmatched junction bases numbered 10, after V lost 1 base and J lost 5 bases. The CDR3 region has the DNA TGTGCCAGCAGCTTAGGTTCAGGCGGGGGGGCGCTAGATACGCAGTATTTT. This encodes CASSLGSGGGALDTQYF.

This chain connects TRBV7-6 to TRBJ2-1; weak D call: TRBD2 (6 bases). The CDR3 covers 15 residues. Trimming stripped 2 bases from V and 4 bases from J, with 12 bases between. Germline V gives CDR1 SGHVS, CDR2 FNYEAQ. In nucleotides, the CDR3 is TGTGCCAGCAGCTTAAAGAGCGGGCAATACAATGAGCAGTTCTTC. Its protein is CASSLKSGQYNEQFF.

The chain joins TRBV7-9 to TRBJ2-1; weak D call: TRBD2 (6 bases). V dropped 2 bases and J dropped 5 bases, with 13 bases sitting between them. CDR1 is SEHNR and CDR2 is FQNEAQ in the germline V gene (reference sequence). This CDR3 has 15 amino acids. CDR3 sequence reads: CASSLYGGGDNEQFF. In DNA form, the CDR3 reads TGTGCCAGCAGCTTATACGGCGGCGGGGACAATGAGCAGTTCTTC.

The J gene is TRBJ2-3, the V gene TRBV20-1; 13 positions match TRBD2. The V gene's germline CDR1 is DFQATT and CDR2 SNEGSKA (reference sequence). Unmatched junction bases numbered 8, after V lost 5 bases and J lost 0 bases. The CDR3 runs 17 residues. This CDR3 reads CSADPGTSGASTDTQYF. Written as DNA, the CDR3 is TGCAGTGCTGATCCGGGGACTAGCGGGGCTAGCACAGATACGCAGTATTTT.

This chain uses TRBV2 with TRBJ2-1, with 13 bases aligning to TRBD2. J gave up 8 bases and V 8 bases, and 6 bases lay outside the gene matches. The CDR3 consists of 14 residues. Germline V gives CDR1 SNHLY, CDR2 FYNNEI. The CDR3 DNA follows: TGTGCCAGCGGCGGACTAGCGGGAGTCGATGAGCAGTTCTTC. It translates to CASGGLAGVDEQFF. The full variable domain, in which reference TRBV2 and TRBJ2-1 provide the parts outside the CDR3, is EPEVTQTPSHQVTQMGQEVILRCVPISNHLYFYWYRQILGQKVEFLVSFYNNEISEKSEIFDDQFSVERPDGSNFTLKIRSTKLEDSAMYFCASGGLAGVDEQFFGPGTRLTVL.

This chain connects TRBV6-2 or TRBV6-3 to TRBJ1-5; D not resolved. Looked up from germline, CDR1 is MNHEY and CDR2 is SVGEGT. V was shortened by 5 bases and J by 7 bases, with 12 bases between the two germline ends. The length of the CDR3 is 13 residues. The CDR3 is CASSPSGLQPQHF. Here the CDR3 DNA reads TGTGCCAGCAGTCCATCAGGCTTACAGCCCCAGCATTTT.

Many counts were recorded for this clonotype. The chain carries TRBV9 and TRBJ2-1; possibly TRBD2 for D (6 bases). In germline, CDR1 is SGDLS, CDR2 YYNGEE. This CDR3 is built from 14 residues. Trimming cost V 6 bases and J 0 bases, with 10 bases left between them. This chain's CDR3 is CASKNGSSYNEQFF. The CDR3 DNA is TGTGCCAGCAAAAACGGGAGCTCCTACAATGAGCAGTTCTTC. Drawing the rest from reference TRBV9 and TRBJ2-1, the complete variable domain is DSGVTQTPKHLITATGQRVTLRCSPRSGDLSVYWYQQSLDQGLQFLIQYYNGEERAKGNILERFSAQQFPDLHSELNLSSLELGDSALYFCASKNGSSYNEQFFGPGTRLTVL.